This T cell receptor beta chain stems from a study of regulatory T cells in long-lasting Graves disease. Study-wide points: Under persistent disease, TRBV28, TRBJ1-2 and TRBJ2-5 were used preferentially.

The J segment lost 5 bases and the V segment lost 5 bases, leaving 7 bases of the junction unmatched. This CDR3 contains 13 residues. CDR1 is DFQATT, CDR2 SNEGSKA, per germline (reference sequence). Note on this clonotype: No antigen is known for it.

The time point here: persistent/refractory GD, antithyroid drugs over 5 years with positive TRAb. PBMC-extracted RNA yielded the TCR library. Libraries of TCR beta came from iRepertoire HTBI primers plus Arm-PCR of CDR3 regions. TCRdb itself ran the multiplex PCR reads through MiXCR, one entry per CDR3 protein. The table shows approximately 380,000 distinct CDR3 sequences, with 20% to 25% occurring only once. This chain links TRBV20-1 with TRBJ2-5; 8 nucleotides agree with TRBD2. The sequenced sample was peripheral blood mononuclear cells (PBMCs), obtained when the disease was refractory, from a patient treated with antithyroid drugs. The clonotype was recovered from a female donor with Graves disease. This CDR3 reads CSALSGLVETQYF. DNA for the CDR3: TGCAGTGCTCTATCGGGACTAGTCGAGACCCAGTACTTC.